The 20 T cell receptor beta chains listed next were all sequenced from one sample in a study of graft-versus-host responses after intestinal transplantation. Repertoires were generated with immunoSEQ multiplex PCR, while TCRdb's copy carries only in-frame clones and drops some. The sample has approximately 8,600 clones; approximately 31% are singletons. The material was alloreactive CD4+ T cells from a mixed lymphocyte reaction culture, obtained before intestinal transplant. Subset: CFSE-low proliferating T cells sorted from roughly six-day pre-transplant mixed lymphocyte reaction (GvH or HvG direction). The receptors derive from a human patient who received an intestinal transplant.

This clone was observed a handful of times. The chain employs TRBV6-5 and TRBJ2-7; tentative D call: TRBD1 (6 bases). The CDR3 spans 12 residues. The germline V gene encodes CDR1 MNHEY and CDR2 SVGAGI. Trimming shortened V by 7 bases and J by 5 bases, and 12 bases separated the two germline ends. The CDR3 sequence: CASINRVHEQYF. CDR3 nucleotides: TGTGCCAGCATTAACAGGGTCCACGAGCAGTACTTC.

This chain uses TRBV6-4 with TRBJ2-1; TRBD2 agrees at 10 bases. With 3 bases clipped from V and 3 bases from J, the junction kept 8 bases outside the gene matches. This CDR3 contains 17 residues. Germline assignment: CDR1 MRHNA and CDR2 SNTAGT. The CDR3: CASSDYEREGHYNEQFF. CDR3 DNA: TGTGCCAGCAGTGATTATGAGCGGGAGGGTCACTACAATGAGCAGTTCTTC.

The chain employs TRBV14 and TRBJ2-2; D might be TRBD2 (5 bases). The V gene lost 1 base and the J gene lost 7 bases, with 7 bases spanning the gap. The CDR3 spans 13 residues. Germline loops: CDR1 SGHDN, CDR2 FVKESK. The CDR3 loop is CASSQGRVGELFF. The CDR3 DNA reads TGTGCCAGCAGCCAAGGGCGGGTCGGGGAGCTGTTTTTT.

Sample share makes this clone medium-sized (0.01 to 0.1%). CDR3: CASSSSLRGQFF. For the CDR3, the DNA is TGTGCCAGCAGCTCCTCCCTCCGGGGGCAGTTCTTC. The V and J genes are TRBV9 and TRBJ2-1; weak D call: TRBD2 (5 bases). The V end was cut by 4 bases, the J end by 12 bases, with 14 bases between. CDR3 size: 12 residues. Germline values: CDR1 SGDLS, CDR2 YYNGEE.

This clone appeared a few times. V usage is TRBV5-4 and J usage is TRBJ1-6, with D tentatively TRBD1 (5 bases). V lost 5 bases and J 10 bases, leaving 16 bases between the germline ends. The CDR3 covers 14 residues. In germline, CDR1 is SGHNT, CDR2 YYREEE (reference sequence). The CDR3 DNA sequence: TGTGCCAGCAGGTGGGACTCTATCCGGTCACCCCTCCACTTT. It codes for CASRWDSIRSPLHF.

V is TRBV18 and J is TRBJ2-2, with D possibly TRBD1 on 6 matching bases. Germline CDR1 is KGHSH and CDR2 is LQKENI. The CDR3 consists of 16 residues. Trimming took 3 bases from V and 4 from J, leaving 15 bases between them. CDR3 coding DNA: TGTGCCAGCTCACCCCTGTTGCAGGGGATCACCGGGGAGCTGTTTTTT. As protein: CASSPLLQGITGELFF.

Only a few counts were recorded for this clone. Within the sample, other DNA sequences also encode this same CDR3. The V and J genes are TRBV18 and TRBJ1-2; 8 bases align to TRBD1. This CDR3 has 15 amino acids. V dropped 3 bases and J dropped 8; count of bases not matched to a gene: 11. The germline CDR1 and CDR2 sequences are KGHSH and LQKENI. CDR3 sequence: CASSPLQGASEGYTF. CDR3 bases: TGTGCCAGCTCACCGTTGCAGGGGGCATCGGAGGGCTACACCTTC.

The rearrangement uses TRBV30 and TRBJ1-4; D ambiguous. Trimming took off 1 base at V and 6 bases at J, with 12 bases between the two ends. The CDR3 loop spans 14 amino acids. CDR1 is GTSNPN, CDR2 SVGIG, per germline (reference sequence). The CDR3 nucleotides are TGTGCCTGGAGTGGAGGAACTTCAGATGAAAAACTGTTTTTT. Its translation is CAWSGGTSDEKLFF.

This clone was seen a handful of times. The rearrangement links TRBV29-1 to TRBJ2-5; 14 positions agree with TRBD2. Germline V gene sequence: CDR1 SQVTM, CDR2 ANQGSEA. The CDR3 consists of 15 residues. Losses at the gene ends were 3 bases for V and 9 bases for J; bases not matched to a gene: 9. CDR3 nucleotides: TGCAGCGTTGATGGACTAGCGGGAGGTTCAGTGGCCCAGTACTTC. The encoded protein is CSVDGLAGGSVAQYF.

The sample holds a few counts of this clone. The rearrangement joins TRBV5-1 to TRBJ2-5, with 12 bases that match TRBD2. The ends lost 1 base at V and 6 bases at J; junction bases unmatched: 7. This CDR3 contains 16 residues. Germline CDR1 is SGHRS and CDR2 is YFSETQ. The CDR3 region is CASSLFTSGRLKTQYF. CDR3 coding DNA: TGCGCCAGCAGCTTGTTCACTAGCGGGAGGTTAAAGACCCAGTACTTC.

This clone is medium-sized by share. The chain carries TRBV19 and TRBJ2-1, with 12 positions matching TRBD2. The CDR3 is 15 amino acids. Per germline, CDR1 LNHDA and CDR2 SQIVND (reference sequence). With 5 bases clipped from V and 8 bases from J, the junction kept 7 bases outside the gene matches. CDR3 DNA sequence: TGTGCCAGTAGTTACGGGACTAGCGGGCGGGATGAGCAGTTCTTC. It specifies CASSYGTSGRDEQFF.

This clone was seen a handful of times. The CDR3 loop reads CASSRSRRGTLAKNIQYF. CDR3 in DNA: TGTGCCAGTAGTAGATCTCGAAGAGGAACCTTAGCCAAAAACATTCAGTACTTC. This chain links TRBV19 with TRBJ2-4, with no clear D. V was shortened by 4 bases and J by 0 bases, with 19 bases between the two germline ends. There are 18 residues in the CDR3. Germline V gene sequence: CDR1 LNHDA, CDR2 SQIVND (reference sequence).

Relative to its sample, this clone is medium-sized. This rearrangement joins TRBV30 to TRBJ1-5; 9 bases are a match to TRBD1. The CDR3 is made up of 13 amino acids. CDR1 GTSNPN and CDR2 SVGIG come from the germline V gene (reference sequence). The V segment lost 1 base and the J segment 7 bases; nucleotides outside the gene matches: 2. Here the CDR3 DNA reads TGTGCCTGGAGTGGACAGGGGGGACAGCCCCAGCATTTT. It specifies CAWSGQGGQPQHF.

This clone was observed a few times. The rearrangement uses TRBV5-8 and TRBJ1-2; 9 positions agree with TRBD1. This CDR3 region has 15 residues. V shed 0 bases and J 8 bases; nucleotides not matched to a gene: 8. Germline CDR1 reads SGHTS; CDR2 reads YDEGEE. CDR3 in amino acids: CASSLVRTGVVGYTF. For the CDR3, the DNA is TGTGCCAGCAGCTTGGTTAGGACAGGGGTGGTCGGCTACACCTTC.

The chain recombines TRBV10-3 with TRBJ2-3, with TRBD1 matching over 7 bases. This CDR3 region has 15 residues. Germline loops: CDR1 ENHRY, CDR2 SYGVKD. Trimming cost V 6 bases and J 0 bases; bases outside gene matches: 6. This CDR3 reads CAISKGQRSTDTQYF. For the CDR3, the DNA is TGTGCCATCAGCAAGGGACAGAGAAGCACAGATACGCAGTATTTT.

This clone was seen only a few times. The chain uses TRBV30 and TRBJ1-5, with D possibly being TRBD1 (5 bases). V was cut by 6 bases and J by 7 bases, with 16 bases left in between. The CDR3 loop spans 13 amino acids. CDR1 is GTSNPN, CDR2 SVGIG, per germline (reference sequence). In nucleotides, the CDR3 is TGTGCCTGCCAGGGAAACCGAGGACAGCCCCAGCATTTT. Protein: CACQGNRGQPQHF.

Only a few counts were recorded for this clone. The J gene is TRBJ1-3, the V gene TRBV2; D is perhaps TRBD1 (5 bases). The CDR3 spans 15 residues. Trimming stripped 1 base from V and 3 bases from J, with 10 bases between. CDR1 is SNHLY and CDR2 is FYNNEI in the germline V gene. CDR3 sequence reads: CASSEVRGGGNTIYF. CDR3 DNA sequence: TGTGCCAGCAGTGAAGTACGGGGGGGTGGAAACACCATATATTTT.

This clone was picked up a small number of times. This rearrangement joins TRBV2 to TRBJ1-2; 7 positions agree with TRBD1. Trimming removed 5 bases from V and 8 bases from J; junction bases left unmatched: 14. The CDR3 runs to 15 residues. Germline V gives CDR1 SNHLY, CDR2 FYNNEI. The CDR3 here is CASSREGGQAGGYTF. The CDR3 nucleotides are TGTGCCAGCAGTCGCGAAGGTGGACAGGCTGGCGGCTACACCTTC.

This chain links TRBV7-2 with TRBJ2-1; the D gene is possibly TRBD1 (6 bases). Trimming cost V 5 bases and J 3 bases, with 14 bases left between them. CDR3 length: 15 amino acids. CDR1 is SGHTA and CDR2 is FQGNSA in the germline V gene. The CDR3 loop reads CASSPRDTYYNEQFF. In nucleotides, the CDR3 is TGTGCCAGCAGCCCCCGGGACACGTACTACAATGAGCAGTTCTTC.

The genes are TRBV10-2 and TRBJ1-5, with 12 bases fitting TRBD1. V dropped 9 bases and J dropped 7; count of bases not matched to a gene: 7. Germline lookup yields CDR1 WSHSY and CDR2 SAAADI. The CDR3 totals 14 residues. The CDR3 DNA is TGCGCCAGTAGCCGGGACAGGGGGCGACAGCCCCAGCATTTT. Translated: CASSRDRGRQPQHF.